The 9 T cell receptor beta chains presented below share a single source sample, sequenced in a study of cytotoxic CD8 clonotypes in ibrutinib-treated CLL. Libraries were prepared by immunoSEQ multiplex PCR; TCRdb keeps only in-frame clonotypes and omits some of them. Of around 97,000 clones in the sample, 60% to 80% were seen once. The sequencing used PBMCs, collected after 12 months of ibrutinib treatment. The receptors here all came from a human donor with chronic lymphocytic leukemia.

This clone has just one count. The J gene is TRBJ2-2, the V gene TRBV5-4, with 8 bases fitting TRBD1. CDR3 length equals 13 residues. Trimming removed 5 bases from V and 7 bases from J; junction bases left unmatched: 4. CDR1 is SGHNT, CDR2 YYREEE, per germline (reference sequence). The CDR3 DNA is TGTGCCAGCAGTGGACAGGGTAACGGGGAGCTGTTTTTT. Amino acids: CASSGQGNGELFF.

J is TRBJ1-1 and V is TRBV5-1; D possibly corresponds to TRBD1 (5 bases). Germline V CDR1 and CDR2: SGHRS, YFSETQ. The CDR3 length is 15 residues. V was clipped by 0 bases and J by 4 bases, with 13 bases between them. The CDR3 region is CASSLGGAESTEAFF. The CDR3 DNA sequence: TGCGCCAGCAGCTTGGGTGGGGCAGAGAGCACTGAAGCTTTCTTT.

This clone was seen only a few times. J is TRBJ1-5 and V is TRBV6-6; D is uncertain. V lost 2 bases, J lost 1 base, and 6 bases lay in between. CDR3 length equals 14 residues. The germline CDR1 and CDR2 sequences are MNHNY and SVGAGI (reference sequence). CDR3: CASSYGKSNQPQHF. CDR3 DNA: TGTGCCAGCAGTTACGGAAAAAGCAATCAGCCCCAGCATTTT.

The rearrangement links TRBV9 to TRBJ2-5, with a possible D match to TRBD2 (6 bases). CDR3 length: 15 amino acids. Trimming pared 0 bases from V and 5 bases from J, leaving 14 bases between. From germline, CDR1 is SGDLS and CDR2 YYNGEE. The CDR3 DNA reads as TGTGCCAGCAGCGTAGTCGGGGGAGGCGGGGAGACCCAGTACTTC. Translation gives CASSVVGGGGETQYF.

V and J are TRBV5-1 and TRBJ1-2; D perhaps matches TRBD1 (5 bases). Looked up from germline, CDR1 is SGHRS and CDR2 is YFSETQ. V lost 0 bases, J lost 4 bases, and 7 bases lay in between. This CDR3 contains 13 residues. CDR3 nucleotides: TGCGCCAGCAGCTTGGGACAGACCTATGGCTACACCTTC. Its protein is CASSLGQTYGYTF.

The V call is TRBV5-1, the J call TRBJ1-4, with D uncertain. CDR1 is SGHRS and CDR2 is YFSETQ in the germline V gene. The CDR3 sequence is 15 residues long. V shed 5 bases and J shed 7 bases, with 18 bases lying between them. The CDR3 reads CASRVGGKSGEKLFF. In nucleotides, the CDR3 is TGCGCCAGCAGGGTCGGAGGAAAAAGTGGTGAAAAACTGTTTTTT.

This chain uses TRBV19 with TRBJ1-4; no reliable D call. The CDR3 runs 15 residues. Germline V CDR1 and CDR2: LNHDA, SQIVND (reference sequence). V was trimmed by 3 bases and J by 7 bases, leaving 15 bases between them. In nucleotides, the CDR3 is TGTGCCAGTAGTATCGGGGTCGGGGAGGGTGAAAAACTGTTTTTT. This translates into CASSIGVGEGEKLFF.

The V call is TRBV7-8, the J call TRBJ2-2, with D tentatively TRBD1 or TRBD2 (5 bases each). V was clipped by 0 bases and J by 7 bases, with 27 bases between them. The germline V gene encodes CDR1 SGHVS and CDR2 FQNEAQ. CDR3 size: 20 residues. CDR3 in DNA: TGTGCCAGCAGCTTAGCGGCCGGGACCCCTCGATTCCGCGACATCGGGGAGCTGTTTTTT. Translated: CASSLAAGTPRFRDIGELFF.

This chain connects TRBV11-1 to TRBJ2-5; no clear D. Germline V gene data show CDR1 as SGHAT and CDR2 as FQDESV (reference sequence). The CDR3 extends over 13 amino acids. The ends were cut back, 2 bases at V and 5 bases at J, with 9 bases in the middle. In nucleotides, the CDR3 is TGTGCCAGCAGCTTATCTGATGGGGAGACCCAGTACTTC. Translated, it gives CASSLSDGETQYF. Drawing the rest from reference TRBV11-1 and TRBJ2-5, the complete variable domain is EAEVAQSPRYKITEKSQAVAFWCDPISGHATLYWYRQILGQGPELLVQFQDESVVDDSQLPKDRFSAERLKGVDSTLKIQPAELGDSAMYLCASSLSDGETQYFGPGTRLLVL.